Listed below are T cell receptor beta chains from one sample, sequenced in a study of cytomegalovirus exposure and HLA in healthy donors. Clones were sequenced by immunoSEQ multiplex PCR, and TCRdb holds only the in-frame ones, with some missing. The repertoire holds fewer than 200,000 clones, with about 70% as singletons. The sequenced material came from PBMCs. All receptors derive from a young woman in good health and CMV-seropositive. Each CDR3 is given with its conserved first and last residue. A D gene is named only where the DNA matches it firmly. Size values are once, few and many counts, or a class for expanded clones, and some rows have none.

TRBV28,TRBJ2-7,NA,NA,CASSLRYEQYF,TGTGCCAGCAGCCTTCGCTACGAGCAGTACTTC
TRBV9,TRBJ2-7,NA,TRBD2,CASSVGGSGSFEQYF,TGTGCCAGCAGCGTAGGGGGTAGCGGGAGTTTCGAGCAGTACTTC
TRBV19,TRBJ1-1,NA,NA,CASSLGGNRDTEAFF,TGTGCCAGTTCGTTGGGTGGAAACAGGGACACTGAAGCTTTTTTT
TRBV27,TRBJ2-7,NA,TRBD2,CASSPFAGGSSYEQYF,TGTGCCAGCAGCCCTTTTGCGGGAGGGAGCTCCTACGAGCAGTACTTC
TRBV10-3,TRBJ1-2,NA,NA,CAISEPGPGQSYGYTF,TGTGCCATCAGTGAGCCCGGCCCTGGACAGTCCTATGGCTACACCTTC
TRBV4-1,TRBJ2-7,NA,TRBD2,CASSQRTSGLAAYEQYF,TGCGCCAGCAGCCAAAGGACTAGCGGGTTGGCTGCCTACGAGCAGTACTTC
TRBV7-9,TRBJ1-1,NA,NA,CASSLGANFGNTEAFF,TGTGCCAGCAGCTTAGGGGCGAATTTTGGGAACACTGAAGCTTTCTTT
TRBV7-6,TRBJ2-5,NA,TRBD2,CASSPGGTSIETQYF,TGTGCCAGCAGCCCCGGTGGGACTAGCATTGAGACCCAGTACTTC
TRBV19,TRBJ2-7,NA,TRBD2,CASSHRAGGHDEQYF,TGTGCCAGTAGTCACCGGGCGGGAGGCCACGACGAGCAGTACTTC
TRBV4-3,TRBJ2-1,NA,TRBD2,CASSQSVLAGGENNEQFF,TGCGCCAGCAGCCAGTCCGTACTAGCGGGGGGGGAAAACAATGAGCAGTTCTTC
TRBV11-2,TRBJ2-7,once,TRBD1,CASSLGWTGAAPYEQYF,TGTGCCAGCAGCTTAGGTTGGACAGGGGCTGCCCCCTACGAGCAGTACTTC
TRBV5-6,TRBJ2-1,NA,TRBD2,CASSLLTSGSDEQFF,TGTGCCAGCAGCTTGCTGACTAGCGGGAGCGATGAGCAGTTCTTC
TRBV2,TRBJ2-7,NA,NA,CASSATGSYEQYF,TGTGCCAGCAGCGCTACCGGCTCCTACGAGCAGTACTTC
TRBV30,TRBJ1-2,NA,NA,CAWTARVSANYGYTF,TGTGCCTGGACGGCCAGGGTATCAGCTAACTATGGCTACACCTTC
TRBV7-2,TRBJ1-1,once,NA,CASSSGRLVTEAFF,TGTGCCAGCAGCTCCGGGAGGTTGGTCACTGAAGCTTTCTTT
TRBV11-2,TRBJ1-2,NA,TRBD1,CASSNTRGSYGYTF,TGTGCCAGCAGCAATACCAGGGGGTCCTATGGCTACACCTTC
TRBV6-1,TRBJ1-3,NA,NA,CASSEALGGWNTIYF,TGTGCCAGCAGTGAAGCGCTTGGGGGCTGGAACACCATATATTTT
TRBV5-1,TRBJ2-7,few,NA,CASSLQGGGYEQYF,TGCGCCAGCAGCCTGCAGGGAGGAGGTTACGAGCAGTACTTC
TRBV4-1,TRBJ2-7,NA,NA,CASSARGVIPYEQYF,TGCGCCAGCAGCGCCAGGGGGGTAATCCCCTACGAGCAGTACTTC
TRBV6-5,TRBJ1-1,NA,NA,CASSKDSDLNTEAFF,TGTGCCAGCAGCAAAGACAGCGATTTGAACACTGAAGCTTTCTTT
TRBV2,TRBJ1-3,NA,NA,CASRGQGLNTIYF,TGTGCCAGCAGGGGACAAGGCTTGAACACCATATATTTT
TRBV7-9,TRBJ2-3,NA,NA,CASSPPAGNREQDTQYF,TGTGCCAGCAGCCCCCCCGCGGGCAATCGAGAACAAGATACGCAGTATTTT
TRBV5-4,TRBJ1-2,NA,NA,CASSLVGDLGGYTF,TGTGCCAGCAGCTTGGTAGGGGATTTGGGTGGCTACACCTTC
TRBV9,TRBJ1-3,few,NA,CASSVLSGASGNTIYF,TGTGCCAGCAGCGTCCTGTCAGGGGCCTCGGGAAACACCATATATTTT
TRBV7-8,TRBJ1-3,NA,NA,CASSLGQVFGNTIYF,TGTGCCAGCAGCTTAGGACAGGTGTTTGGAAACACCATATATTTT
TRBV18,TRBJ1-6,NA,NA,CASSPKIEARGKFGSPLHF,TGTGCCAGCTCACCAAAGATCGAGGCCAGGGGAAAATTCGGTTCACCCCTCCACTTT
TRBV5-1,TRBJ2-1,NA,NA,CASRRGTEQFF,TGCGCCAGCCGTAGGGGGACCGAGCAGTTCTTC
TRBV30,TRBJ2-7,NA,TRBD2,CAWSVKWEGLYEQYF,TGTGCCTGGAGTGTAAAGTGGGAGGGCCTCTACGAGCAGTACTTC
TRBV21-1,TRBJ2-2,NA,NA,CASPANTGELFF,TGTGCCAGCCCCGCGAACACCGGGGAGCTGTTTTTT
TRBV18,TRBJ1-2,NA,NA,CASSPPVPSREGYGYTF,TGTGCCAGCTCACCACCGGTTCCGTCCAGGGAGGGCTATGGCTACACCTTC
TRBV6-4,TRBJ2-3,NA,TRBD2,CASSPEVAGGTDTQYF,TGTGCCAGCAGTCCAGAAGTAGCGGGGGGCACAGATACGCAGTATTTT
TRBV2,TRBJ1-1,NA,TRBD1,CASSEGGTGGFEAFF,TGTGCCAGCAGTGAAGGGGGGACAGGGGGCTTTGAGGCTTTCTTT
TRBV5-1,TRBJ2-7,NA,TRBD2,CASSLSLAGGLSYEQYF,TGCGCCAGCAGCTTGAGTCTAGCGGGAGGTTTATCCTACGAGCAGTACTTC
TRBV6-5,TRBJ1-1,few,TRBD1,CASARKPRGRAFF,TGTGCCAGCGCTCGGAAACCCAGGGGGAGAGCTTTCTTT
TRBV28,TRBJ2-7,NA,TRBD1,CASSPFPGTVYRYEQYF,TGTGCCAGCAGTCCTTTTCCCGGGACAGTTTATAGATACGAGCAGTACTTC
TRBV5-1,TRBJ2-3,NA,TRBD2,CASSLAVSSGTDTQYF,TGCGCCAGCAGCTTGGCCGTCTCTAGCGGTACAGATACGCAGTATTTT